The 20 T cell receptor beta chains given below trace back to one sample, sequenced in a study of T cell responses to AZD1222 COVID-19 vaccine. Sequenced by immunoSEQ multiplex PCR; TCRdb stores in-frame clones only, minus some. Of 100,000 or so clones listed, around 89% were seen once; the top ten hold about 5.5%. Sequences were derived from peripheral blood, sampled 28 days after the second AZD1222 dose. The receptors stem from an adult who received the AZD1222 COVID-19 vaccine.

The chain has TRBV19 and TRBJ1-2; TRBD1 might be the D (6 bases). Germline-derived CDR1 and CDR2 are LNHDA and SQIVND (reference sequence). This CDR3 is 16 amino acids long. Trimming pared 10 bases from V and 0 bases from J, leaving 21 bases between. Written as DNA, the CDR3 is TGTGCCACCAGGGGCCGAGCCGGGGATTCTAACTATGGCTACACCTTC. This gives the protein CATRGRAGDSNYGYTF.

The chain carries TRBV11-2 and TRBJ1-6, with unresolved D. The length of the CDR3 is 13 residues. Germline-derived CDR1 and CDR2 are SGHAT and FQNNGV. Trimming left V 0 bases short and J 8 bases short, with 5 bases between. The CDR3 DNA sequence: TGTGCCAGCAGCTTAGATTTCTATTCACCCCTCCACTTT. Translating gives CASSLDFYSPLHF.

The chain combines TRBV7-8 with TRBJ1-2; D is perhaps TRBD1 (6 bases). Between the trimmed V and J ends, which lost 5 bases and 1 base, there was a span of 14 bases. In germline, CDR1 is SGHVS, CDR2 FQNEAQ. The CDR3 has 15 amino acids. CDR3 DNA: TGTGCCAGCAGCCTTACAGGGAGTCTTAACTATGGCTACACCTTC. It yields the protein CASSLTGSLNYGYTF.

The rearrangement joins TRBV5-1 to TRBJ1-1; a possible D gene is TRBD1 (6 bases). Germline-derived CDR1 and CDR2 are SGHRS and YFSETQ. CDR3 length: 13 amino acids. Trimming cost V 6 bases and J 3 bases, with 12 bases left between them. CDR3 protein: CASTTGRHTEAFF. CDR3 coding DNA: TGCGCCAGCACAACAGGGAGGCACACTGAAGCTTTCTTT.

The genes are TRBV14 and TRBJ1-1; D ambiguous. CDR3 length: 15 amino acids. Germline CDR1 is SGHDN and CDR2 is FVKESK. V lost 3 bases and J lost 1, with 12 bases in between. CDR3 in amino acids: CASSHLDPGNTEAFF. The DNA for the CDR3 is TGTGCCAGCAGCCACCTTGACCCGGGGAACACTGAAGCTTTCTTT. The complete variable domain, with remaining parts taken from reference TRBV14 and TRBJ1-1, reads EAGVTQFPSHSVIEKGQTVTLRCDPISGHDNLYWYRRVMGKEIKFLLHFVKESKQDESGMPNNRFLAERTGGTYSTLKVQPAELEDSGVYFCASSHLDPGNTEAFFGQGTRLTVV.

The J gene is TRBJ1-4, the V gene TRBV10-3, with 9 positions matching TRBD1. V lost 5 bases to trimming and J lost 8 bases; unmatched junction nucleotides: 6. Germline CDR1 and CDR2: ENHRY and SYGVKD. The CDR3 is made up of 14 amino acids. The CDR3 nucleotides are TGTGCCATCAGTTCGGGACAGGGCAACGAAAAACTGTTTTTT. This encodes CAISSGQGNEKLFF.

The V call is TRBV2, the J call TRBJ2-2, with TRBD2 as a possible D gene (6 bases). Germline-derived CDR1 and CDR2 are SNHLY and FYNNEI. The CDR3 is 14 residues long. Between the trimmed V and J ends, which lost 6 bases and 4 bases, there was a span of 12 bases. CDR3 protein: CASRSNSGTGELFF. The CDR3 region has the DNA TGTGCCAGCAGGTCGAATAGCGGCACCGGGGAGCTGTTTTTT.

The rearrangement uses TRBV7-9 and TRBJ2-7; D remains unclear. The CDR3 extends over 13 amino acids. The germline V gene encodes CDR1 SEHNR and CDR2 FQNEAQ (reference sequence). The V end lost 3 bases, the J end lost 3 bases, and 9 bases lay between the germline ends. In nucleotides, the CDR3 is TGTGCCAGCAGCTTTTCCGGCCTCTACGAGCAGTACTTC. It translates to CASSFSGLYEQYF. Combining the CDR3 with reference TRBV7-9 and TRBJ2-7 gives the whole variable domain DTGVSQNPRHKITKRGQNVTFRCDPISEHNRLYWYRQTLGQGPEFLTYFQNEAQLEKSRLLSDRFSAERPKGSFSTLEIQRTEQGDSAMYLCASSFSGLYEQYFGPGTRLTVT.

V gene TRBV6-5 combines with J gene TRBJ1-1, with D maybe TRBD1 (6 bases). Trimming removed 2 bases at V and 4 bases at J, with 11 bases between. CDR3 length equals 14 residues. Germline V gives CDR1 MNHEY, CDR2 SVGAGI. CDR3 nucleotides: TGTGCCAGCAGTTACCGGGACACTTCCACTGAAGCTTTCTTT. It is translated as CASSYRDTSTEAFF.

The chain joins TRBV21-1 to TRBJ2-7. TRBV21-1 is a pseudogene locus. The CDR3 covers 11 residues. CDR3 amino acids: CASVVGYEQYF. The CDR3, as DNA: TGTGCCAGCGTGGTGGGGTACGAGCAGTACTTC.

V and J are TRBV5-6 and TRBJ2-1, with a possible D match to TRBD1 (5 bases). V dropped 5 bases and J dropped 10 bases, with 13 bases sitting between them. This CDR3 has 12 amino acids. Germline CDR1 and CDR2: SGHDT and YYEEEE. In DNA form, the CDR3 reads TGTGCCAGCAGGGTCCAGGGAAACGAGCAGTTCTTC. This sequence encodes CASRVQGNEQFF.

The chain carries TRBV11-2 and TRBJ1-6; no firm D call. This CDR3 contains 15 residues. V lost 5 bases to trimming and J lost 9 bases, with 17 bases between them. Looked up from germline, CDR1 is SGHAT and CDR2 is FQNNGV. The chain's CDR3 is CASSPRRDSGSPLHF. DNA for the CDR3: TGTGCCAGCAGCCCCAGGAGGGATTCCGGTTCACCCCTCCACTTT. Filled out from reference TRBV11-2 and TRBJ1-6, the complete variable domain reads EAGVAQSPRYKIIEKRQSVAFWCNPISGHATLYWYQQILGQGPKLLIQFQNNGVVDDSQLPKDRFSAERLKGVDSTLKIQPAKLEDSAVYLCASSPRRDSGSPLHFGNGTRLTVT.

The chain links TRBV5-1 to TRBJ1-2; TRBD1 is a possible D gene (5 bases). V gave up 4 bases and J gave up 3 bases, with 13 bases separating them. Germline values: CDR1 SGHRS, CDR2 YFSETQ. The CDR3 extends over 14 amino acids. The CDR3 DNA follows: TGCGCCAGCAGCATTATGGGGGTAGACTATGGCTACACCTTC. Encoded protein: CASSIMGVDYGYTF.

The chain links TRBV19 to TRBJ2-1; 8 nucleotides line up with TRBD1. The trim removed 5 bases at V and 7 bases at J, leaving 13 bases unmatched. The CDR3 extends over 16 amino acids. Germline loops: CDR1 LNHDA, CDR2 SQIVND (reference sequence). CDR3 bases: TGTGCCAGTAGTTTTACCGGGACAGGCGTCAGAAATGAGCAGTTCTTC. This sequence encodes CASSFTGTGVRNEQFF.

This chain joins TRBV13 and TRBJ2-1, with 8 bases lining up with TRBD2. The CDR3 runs to 15 residues. V lost 8 bases and J lost 2; bases outside the gene matches: 8. Germline CDR1 reads PRHDT; CDR2 reads FYEKMQ (reference sequence). In nucleotides, the CDR3 is TGTGCCAGCGAATCCGGGGGGGAACCCTACAATGAGCAGTTCTTC. Translated: CASESGGEPYNEQFF.

The rearrangement links TRBV5-6 to TRBJ2-7; either TRBD1 or TRBD2 may supply D (5 bases each). Germline assignment: CDR1 SGHDT and CDR2 YYEEEE. The V gene lost 4 bases and the J gene lost 4 bases, with 12 bases spanning the gap. This CDR3 contains 13 residues. CDR3 sequence (DNA): TGTGCCAGCAGCCTCGGGGCCGATTACGAGCAGTACTTC. Amino acid sequence: CASSLGADYEQYF.

The chain employs TRBV6-5 and TRBJ2-1; D tentatively reads TRBD1 or TRBD2 (5 bases each). The germline gives CDR1 MNHEY, CDR2 SVGAGI. The germline V and J ends were trimmed by 8 bases and 7 bases, with 6 bases remaining between them. The CDR3 is made up of 10 amino acids. The CDR3 DNA reads TGTGCCAGCGGGGGAAATGAGCAGTTCTTC. As protein: CASGGNEQFF.

The chain recombines TRBV6-5 with TRBJ1-5; D unclear. Looked up from germline, CDR1 is MNHEY and CDR2 is SVGAGI. V shed 6 bases and J shed 5 bases, with 17 bases lying between them. The CDR3 totals 15 residues. The CDR3 spells CASRPQPQRDQPQHF. As DNA, the CDR3 is TGTGCCAGCAGACCCCAGCCCCAGCGGGATCAGCCCCAGCATTTT.

The chain employs TRBV7-3 and TRBJ1-5; D remains unclear. The V gene lost 1 base and the J gene lost 5 bases, with 6 bases spanning the gap. The germline CDR1 and CDR2 sequences are SGHTA and FQGTGA. The CDR3 loop spans 13 amino acids. CDR3 in amino acids: CASSLIADQPQHF. The CDR3 region has the DNA TGTGCCAGCAGCTTAATAGCGGATCAGCCCCAGCATTTT. The variable domain in full, completed from reference TRBV7-3 and TRBJ1-5, reads GAGVSQTPSNKVTEKGKYVELRCDPISGHTALYWYRQSLGQGPEFLIYFQGTGAADDSGLPNDRFFAVRPEGSVSTLKIQRTERGDSAVYLCASSLIADQPQHFGDGTRLSIL.

V is TRBV25-1 and J is TRBJ1-6; a possible D gene is TRBD1 (5 bases). The CDR3 runs 15 residues. V was pared by 1 base and J by 6 bases, with 10 bases between. Germline assignment: CDR1 MGHDK and CDR2 SYGVNS. This chain's CDR3 is CASSEWRGSNSPLHF. CDR3 nucleotide sequence: TGTGCCAGCAGTGAATGGAGGGGCTCTAATTCACCCCTCCACTTT. Filled out from reference TRBV25-1 and TRBJ1-6, the complete variable domain reads EADIYQTPRYLVIGTGKKITLECSQTMGHDKMYWYQQDPGMELHLIHYSYGVNSTEKGDLSSESTVSRIRTEHFPLTLESARPSHTSQYLCASSEWRGSNSPLHFGNGTRLTVT.